This T cell receptor (beta chain) was recorded in a study of T cell changes during pregnancy in multiple sclerosis. Sequenced by immunoSEQ multiplex PCR; TCRdb stores in-frame clones only, minus some. The data show more than 80,000 clones, roughly 92% seen once. Germline V gives CDR1 SNHLY, CDR2 FYNNEI. Trimming stripped 6 bases from V and 4 bases from J, with 12 bases between. CDR3 length: 13 residues. The receptor was isolated from a female donor with multiple sclerosis, enrolled in a pregnancy study. Sequenced here: peripheral blood, sampled after pregnancy. The V call is TRBV2, the J call TRBJ2-5, with a tentative D call TRBD2 (6 bases). The CDR3 reads CASSAGAGETQYF. Written as DNA, the CDR3 is TGTGCCAGCAGCGCAGGAGCGGGAGAGACCCAGTACTTC.